A single sample gave rise to the 11 T cell receptor beta chains below, sequenced in a study of shared clonotypes between healthy human individuals (dated by TCRdb to about 2020). To prepare the library, the immunoSEQ multiplex PCR assay was applied. The table was pulled from immuneACCESS by TCRdb, which kept in-frame rearrangements only. Such tables lose some clones; where checked, under half of the loss comes from unresolved V genes, and the rest has no known cause. The sample table records approximately 500,000 clones; roughly 95% of these occur just once. Under 0.06% of the sample is held by the ten biggest clonotypes. Input material: naive CD4+ T cells sorted from blood. The label giving this sample's cell subset or site can be read as: CD45RA+ positively selected. The receptors were sampled from a woman in her 30s in good health.

The chain couples TRBV18 to TRBJ2-3, with TRBD1 as a possible D gene (6 bases). CDR3 size: 17 residues. CDR1 is KGHSH and CDR2 is LQKENI in the germline V gene. Trimming shortened V by 0 bases and J by 2 bases, and 15 bases separated the two germline ends. CDR3 region: CASSPPGSGQPTDTQYF. The CDR3 nucleotides are TGTGCCAGCTCACCACCGGGCTCTGGACAGCCCACAGATACGCAGTATTTT.

The chain employs TRBV18 and TRBJ2-1, with 9 bases fitting TRBD2. This CDR3 region has 17 residues. V trimming: 6 bases; J trimming: 9 bases; junction bases outside the gene matches: 18. Germline CDR1 is KGHSH and CDR2 is LQKENI. The CDR3 nucleotides are TGTGCCAGCTCTCTTTTCGTAGCGGGAGCGGTGTGGGGTGAGCAGTTCTTC. Its protein product is CASSLFVAGAVWGEQFF.

This sequence joins TRBV6-5 and TRBJ2-7, with D perhaps matching TRBD2 (5 bases). The V end was cut by 5 bases, the J end by 3 bases, with 17 bases between. Germline CDR1 and CDR2: MNHEY and SVGAGI. The CDR3 consists of 15 residues. The CDR3 loop is CASSPAGREDYEQYF. CDR3 sequence (DNA): TGTGCCAGCAGTCCCGCAGGACGGGAAGACTACGAGCAGTACTTC.

The sample holds one count of this clone. The CDR3 sequence: CASSSKRQSSSTDTQYF. The CDR3 nucleotides read TGTGCCAGCAGTTCAAAAAGACAGAGTTCTAGCACAGATACGCAGTATTTT. This rearrangement joins TRBV27 to TRBJ2-3, with a tentative D call TRBD1 (5 bases). Trimming shortened V by 4 bases and J by 0 bases, and 17 bases separated the two germline ends. From germline, CDR1 is MNHEY and CDR2 SMNVEV (reference sequence). The CDR3 contains 17 residues.

This clone was seen only once. The chain carries TRBV6-5 and TRBJ2-2; D is uncertain. CDR1 is MNHEY, CDR2 SVGAGI, per germline. This CDR3 region has 13 residues. The ends were cut back, 2 bases at V and 6 bases at J, with 7 bases in the middle. The CDR3 spells CASSYHRPGELFF. For the CDR3, the DNA is TGTGCCAGCAGTTACCATAGACCCGGGGAGCTGTTTTTT.

The chain couples TRBV11-2 to TRBJ2-1; D possibly matches TRBD1 or TRBD2 (5 bases each). Deletions cut 5 bases from V and 4 bases from J, with 15 bases between. Germline V CDR1 and CDR2: SGHAT, FQNNGV. This CDR3 has 15 residues. The CDR3 loop reads CASSRDPGGYNEQFF. The CDR3 nucleotides read TGTGCCAGCAGCCGGGACCCAGGAGGATACAATGAGCAGTTCTTC.

The chain carries TRBV11-3 and TRBJ2-3; TRBD1 matches 11 bases. Trimming cost V 5 bases and J 3 bases; bases outside gene matches: 10. The germline V gene has CDR1 SGHNT and CDR2 YENEEA. The CDR3 consists of 17 residues. The CDR3, as DNA: TGTGCCAGCAGCACAGGACAGGGGGCATATGGGACAGATACGCAGTATTTT. Protein sequence: CASSTGQGAYGTDTQYF.

The chain links TRBV19 to TRBJ2-7, with D possibly being TRBD1 (6 bases). The V end lost 11 bases, the J end lost 2 bases, and 19 bases lay between the germline ends. The CDR3 is made up of 14 amino acids. CDR1 LNHDA and CDR2 SQIVND come from the germline V gene (reference sequence). In nucleotides, the CDR3 is TGTGCCGCAAAACCGGGACACTTTACCTACGAGCAGTACTTC. This translates into CAAKPGHFTYEQYF.

The rearrangement joins TRBV2 to TRBJ1-1; D unclear. Germline loops: CDR1 SNHLY, CDR2 FYNNEI. The ends were cut back, 6 bases at V and 3 bases at J, with 14 bases in the middle. This CDR3 comprises 14 residues. The CDR3 region is CASRGWVADTEAFF. Here the CDR3 DNA reads TGTGCCAGCAGGGGATGGGTCGCGGACACTGAAGCTTTCTTT.

The chain links TRBV19 to TRBJ1-2; D remains ambiguous. The CDR3 runs to 15 residues. V shed 2 bases and J shed 1 base, with 11 bases lying between them. The germline gives CDR1 LNHDA, CDR2 SQIVND (reference sequence). CDR3 bases: TGTGCCAGTAGTATACCCAGAGAACATAACTATGGCTACACCTTC. It encodes CASSIPREHNYGYTF.

This clone was picked up one time. The chain joins TRBV5-1 to TRBJ2-7; D gene unclear. Germline CDR1 and CDR2: SGHRS and YFSETQ. The CDR3 runs 14 residues. Trimming removed 0 bases at V and 4 bases at J, with 11 bases between. CDR3 coding DNA: TGCGCCAGCAGCTTGGAAGCCGTGAGTTACGAGCAGTACTTC. It translates to CASSLEAVSYEQYF.